This T cell receptor beta chain was recovered during a study of cytomegalovirus exposure and HLA in healthy donors. In this sample, this clone turned up once. The protocol was immunoSEQ multiplex PCR, while the TCRdb copy is restricted to in-frame clones and leaves out a portion. Of a few hundred thousand clones detected, approximately 88% appear once; the ten largest clones hold around 0.88%. The source of this sequence is a man aged 30 to 45 in good health and CMV-seronegative. What was sequenced was PBMCs.

The CDR3 region is CASSYRGRETGELFF. DNA of the CDR3: TGTGCCAGCAGTTACAGGGGGCGCGAGACCGGGGAGCTGTTTTTT. The chain has TRBV6-5 and TRBJ2-2; 7 bases line up with TRBD1. Germline CDR1 is MNHEY and CDR2 is SVGAGI. The J segment lost 5 bases and the V segment lost 2 bases, leaving 5 bases of the junction unmatched. The CDR3 runs to 15 residues.